Shown below are 22 T cell receptor beta chains from a single sample sequenced in a study of blood T cell repertoires in COVID-19. Method: immunoSEQ multiplex PCR; TCRdb's copy keeps in-frame clones and lacks some. The table includes 240,000 or so clones, over 65% detected once. Sequencing input: peripheral blood. These receptors were obtained from an elderly woman with acute or convalescent COVID-19.

The V gene is TRBV7-2, the J gene TRBJ2-5; 8 bases align to TRBD1. CDR1 is SGHTA and CDR2 is FQGNSA in the germline V gene. This CDR3 has 16 residues. Trimming at V came to 5 bases and at J to 5 bases, leaving 13 bases not matched to a gene. In nucleotides, the CDR3 is TGTGCCAGCAGCATCCCCTCCGGGACAGGAGTGGAGACCCAGTACTTC. Translation: CASSIPSGTGVETQYF.

The J gene is TRBJ2-2, the V gene TRBV19; 10 positions agree with TRBD1. The CDR3 runs 16 residues. Germline V gene lookup returns CDR1 LNHDA and CDR2 SQIVND (reference sequence). The V segment lost 4 bases and the J segment 2 bases; nucleotides outside the gene matches: 4. The CDR3 spells CASSRRDRGNTGELFF. The CDR3 DNA follows: TGTGCCAGTAGTAGGCGGGACAGGGGAAACACCGGGGAGCTGTTTTTT.

The chain carries TRBV21-1 and TRBJ2-1; no check of the table's D call, TRBD1, against the DNA was made. TRBV21-1 is described as a pseudogene. The CDR3 runs 15 residues. CDR3 amino acids: CASSKFAGGRNEQFF. The DNA of the CDR3 is TGTGCCAGCAGCAAATTCGCAGGGGGAAGAAATGAGCAGTTCTTC.

This rearrangement joins TRBV14 to TRBJ2-3, with TRBD2 matching 8 bases. V was pared by 2 bases and J by 5 bases, with 9 bases of the junction left unmatched. Germline loops: CDR1 SGHDN, CDR2 FVKESK. The CDR3 is 16 residues long. In DNA form, the CDR3 reads TGTGCCAGCAGCCAACTGACTAGCGCATTCGAAGATACGCAGTATTTT. It yields the protein CASSQLTSAFEDTQYF. Supplemented by reference TRBV14 and TRBJ2-3, the full variable domain reads EAGVTQFPSHSVIEKGQTVTLRCDPISGHDNLYWYRRVMGKEIKFLLHFVKESKQDESGMPNNRFLAERTGGTYSTLKVQPAELEDSGVYFCASSQLTSAFEDTQYFGPGTRLTVL.

As DNA, the CDR3 is TGTGCCAGCAAACCGACAGGGGGGAATCAGCCCCAGCATTTT. Translated, it gives CASKPTGGNQPQHF. This chain connects TRBV2 to TRBJ1-5, with 9 bases matching TRBD1. Unmatched junction bases numbered 5, after V lost 7 bases and J lost 4 bases. CDR1 SNHLY and CDR2 FYNNEI come from the germline V gene. The CDR3 totals 14 residues.

The chain carries TRBV28 and TRBJ1-1, with D tentatively TRBD1 (6 bases). Between the trimmed V and J ends, which lost 6 bases and 10 bases, there was a span of 15 bases. Germline V gives CDR1 MDHEN, CDR2 SYDVKM. This CDR3 contains 12 residues. The CDR3 spells CASSARGLGAFF. The CDR3 region has the DNA TGTGCCAGCAGCGCGAGGGGGTTGGGAGCTTTCTTT.

The chain links TRBV30 to TRBJ2-1, with 11 bases aligning to TRBD2. V lost 0 bases, J lost 9 bases, and 4 bases stayed unmatched. The CDR3 has 14 residues. Germline CDR1 is GTSNPN and CDR2 is SVGIG (reference sequence). CDR3 region: CAWSVLAGVSEQFF. The CDR3 DNA reads as TGTGCCTGGAGTGTACTAGCGGGAGTAAGTGAGCAGTTCTTC.

CDR3 region: CASSQIEGGTQYF. The CDR3 DNA sequence: TGTGCCAGCAGCCAAATAGAGGGTGGGACCCAGTACTTC. The rearrangement uses TRBV3-1 (or the pseudogene TRBV3-2) and TRBJ2-5; perhaps TRBD2 as D (5 bases). Per the germline V gene, CDR1 is LGHDT and CDR2 is YNNKEL (reference sequence). Trimming pared 2 bases from V and 7 bases from J, leaving 11 bases between. The CDR3 has 13 residues.

The chain combines TRBV11-2 with TRBJ1-2, with no clear D. CDR3 size: 16 residues. V lost 2 bases to trimming and J lost 6 bases, with 19 bases between them. Per the germline V gene, CDR1 is SGHAT and CDR2 is FQNNGV. The CDR3: CASSLSIARRVDGYTF. The DNA for the CDR3 is TGTGCCAGCAGCTTAAGTATCGCGCGAAGAGTGGATGGCTACACCTTC.

This chain joins TRBV7-9 and TRBJ2-5; TRBD2 matches at 10 bases. Germline V CDR1 and CDR2: SEHNR, FQNEAQ (reference sequence). V was pared by 7 bases and J by 1 base, with 9 bases of the junction left unmatched. The CDR3 is 16 amino acids. CDR3 in DNA: TGTGCCAGCACACAACGACCTAGCGGGGGCCAAGAGACCCAGTACTTC. It specifies CASTQRPSGGQETQYF.

The gene calls are TRBV4-1 and TRBJ1-2; TRBD1 agrees at 9 bases. The CDR3 is 15 amino acids. Per germline, CDR1 MGHRA and CDR2 YSYEKL. V shed 1 base, J shed 3 bases, and the junction held 3 bases outside the gene matches. CDR3 bases: TGCGCCAGCAGCCAAGGACAGGGGGATTACTATGGCTACACCTTC. This encodes CASSQGQGDYYGYTF.

The gene calls are TRBV2 and TRBJ2-7; 11 bases fit TRBD2. Trimming removed 2 bases from V and 6 bases from J; junction bases left unmatched: 3. Looked up from germline, CDR1 is SNHLY and CDR2 is FYNNEI. The CDR3 totals 14 residues. The CDR3 region has the DNA TGTGCCAGCAGTGAATGGGGACTAGCGGTCGAGCAGTACTTC. Translated: CASSEWGLAVEQYF.

In this sample, this clone turned up a few times. This rearrangement joins TRBV6-5 to TRBJ1-2, with D perhaps matching TRBD1 (6 bases). Germline assignment: CDR1 MNHEY and CDR2 SVGAGI. The ends were cut back, 4 bases at V and 7 bases at J, with 10 bases in the middle. The CDR3 is 12 residues long. The CDR3 sequence is CASSSRGTGYTF. The CDR3, as DNA: TGTGCCAGCAGTTCCAGGGGTACTGGCTACACCTTC.

The chain employs TRBV7-2 and TRBJ1-1; unclear D gene. The CDR3 is 13 amino acids. Germline V lookup: CDR1 SGHTA, CDR2 FQGNSA. The V end was cut by 5 bases, the J end by 5 bases, with 12 bases between. Here the CDR3 reads CASSRSGRTEAFF. DNA of the CDR3: TGTGCCAGCAGCCGGTCTGGGAGAACTGAAGCTTTCTTT. The whole variable domain, remainder taken from reference TRBV7-2 and TRBJ1-1, is GAGVSQSPSNKVTEKGKDVELRCDPISGHTALYWYRQSLGQGLEFLIYFQGNSAPDKSGLPSDRFSAERTGGSVSTLTIQRTQQEDSAVYLCASSRSGRTEAFFGQGTRLTVV.

The CDR3 here is CASSLKSLINEQFF. For the CDR3, the DNA is TGTGCCAGCAGCTTAAAGTCACTTATCAATGAGCAGTTCTTC. V gene TRBV7-2 combines with J gene TRBJ2-1; D unclear. Trimming left V 2 bases short and J 6 bases short, with 11 bases between. Germline CDR1 and CDR2: SGHTA and FQGNSA. This CDR3 is 14 amino acids long.

V gene TRBV19 combines with J gene TRBJ1-5; unclear D gene. CDR1 is LNHDA and CDR2 is SQIVND in the germline V gene (reference sequence). The CDR3 runs to 15 residues. V was cut by 3 bases and J by 7 bases, with 16 bases left in between. As DNA, the CDR3 is TGTGCCAGTAGTATCACCTCTGGGCCGGGACAGCCCCAGCATTTT. Translated: CASSITSGPGQPQHF.

This clone was found once. V is TRBV11-2 and J is TRBJ2-7; TRBD2 aligns across 12 bases. The CDR3 is made up of 16 amino acids. Germline V CDR1 and CDR2: SGHAT, FQNNGV. J gave up 3 bases and V 0 bases, and 3 bases lay outside the gene matches. The CDR3 sequence: CASSLDMTSGSYEQYF. In DNA, the CDR3 is TGTGCCAGCAGCTTAGATATGACTAGCGGGAGCTACGAGCAGTACTTC. Full variable domain (outside the CDR3, taken from reference TRBV11-2 and TRBJ2-7): EAGVAQSPRYKIIEKRQSVAFWCNPISGHATLYWYQQILGQGPKLLIQFQNNGVVDDSQLPKDRFSAERLKGVDSTLKIQPAKLEDSAVYLCASSLDMTSGSYEQYFGPGTRLTVT.

The J gene is TRBJ1-5, the V gene TRBV20-1; 8 bases align to TRBD1. J gave up 1 base and V 3 bases, and 8 bases lay outside the gene matches. Germline CDR1 and CDR2: DFQATT and SNEGSKA (reference sequence). This CDR3 spans 16 amino acids. CDR3 in DNA: TGCAGTGCTAGTCCCGGGACAGGAGTCAGCAATCAGCCCCAGCATTTT. This encodes CSASPGTGVSNQPQHF.

In its sample, this clone was seen a few times. The chain links TRBV5-6 to TRBJ1-1, with 7 nucleotides matching TRBD1. The CDR3 is 13 residues long. CDR1 is SGHDT, CDR2 YYEEEE, per germline. V was clipped by 5 bases and J by 6 bases; unmatched bases: 7. CDR3 amino acids: CASRKGAKAEAFF. In DNA, the CDR3 is TGTGCCAGCAGGAAGGGGGCTAAGGCTGAAGCTTTCTTT.

The chain couples TRBV21-1 to TRBJ2-7; the DNA was not compared with TRBD1, the D call given in the table. TRBV21-1 constitutes a pseudogene. There are 18 residues in the CDR3. The CDR3 nucleotides read TGTGCCAGCAGAACCGGGACAGTACCTCCCCGGAGCTCCTACGAGCAGTACTTC. It translates to CASRTGTVPPRSSYEQYF.

The chain combines TRBV6-6 with TRBJ1-1; D is ambiguous. CDR1 and CDR2 (germline): MNHNY, SVGAGI (reference sequence). Trimming stripped 8 bases from V and 5 bases from J, with 12 bases between. CDR3 length equals 12 residues. The CDR3: CASVAEGTEAFF. CDR3 sequence (DNA): TGTGCCAGCGTCGCGGAGGGAACTGAAGCTTTCTTT.

The rearrangement links TRBV7-9 to TRBJ2-1; 7 bases fit TRBD2. This CDR3 spans 18 amino acids. V shed 1 base, J shed 4 bases, and the junction held 13 bases outside the gene matches. Per the germline V gene, CDR1 is SEHNR and CDR2 is FQNEAQ (reference sequence). The CDR3 coding sequence is TGTGCCAGCAGCTTAGGGAGTCGAGCGGGGAGCCGATACAATGAGCAGTTCTTC. Amino acids: CASSLGSRAGSRYNEQFF.